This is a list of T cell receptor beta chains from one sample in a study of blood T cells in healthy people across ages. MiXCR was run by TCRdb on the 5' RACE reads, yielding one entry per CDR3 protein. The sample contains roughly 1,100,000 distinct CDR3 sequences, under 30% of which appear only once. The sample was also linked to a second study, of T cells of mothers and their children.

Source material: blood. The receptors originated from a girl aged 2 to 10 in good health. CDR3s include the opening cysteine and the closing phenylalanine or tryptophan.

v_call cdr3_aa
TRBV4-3 CASSQDGGTNYGYTF
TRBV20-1 CSASPRTAQETQYF
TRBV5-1 CASSLDGVCEQYF
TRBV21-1 CATPTANHSPLHF
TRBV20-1 CSALTGGNGETQYF
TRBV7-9 CASTFDSYEQYF
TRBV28 CASSFRGAGGYTF
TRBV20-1 CSASLYGAAMNTEAFF
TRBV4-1 CASRPVGEKDTEAFF
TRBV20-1 CSARIGQGPDTQYF
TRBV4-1 CASSQGDRGLLTEQFF
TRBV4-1 CASSQGGARSSYNEQFF
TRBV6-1 CASSLIGTGGYNEQFF
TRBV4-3 CASSQDRLSLNTEAFF
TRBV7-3 CASSLETYTDTQYF
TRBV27 CASRVTGDEKLFF
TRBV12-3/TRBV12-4 CAGSDRGGEETQYF
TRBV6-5 CASSYPGQENEKLFF
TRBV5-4 CASSLWRGYGYTF
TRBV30 CAWSKQGPRYGYTF
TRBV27 CASSSSWDGGYEQYF
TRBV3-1 CASSPEGLAVTDTQYF
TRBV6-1 CASSEAPSGTGVDNEQFF
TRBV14 CASSQDRQGARVPYNEKLFF